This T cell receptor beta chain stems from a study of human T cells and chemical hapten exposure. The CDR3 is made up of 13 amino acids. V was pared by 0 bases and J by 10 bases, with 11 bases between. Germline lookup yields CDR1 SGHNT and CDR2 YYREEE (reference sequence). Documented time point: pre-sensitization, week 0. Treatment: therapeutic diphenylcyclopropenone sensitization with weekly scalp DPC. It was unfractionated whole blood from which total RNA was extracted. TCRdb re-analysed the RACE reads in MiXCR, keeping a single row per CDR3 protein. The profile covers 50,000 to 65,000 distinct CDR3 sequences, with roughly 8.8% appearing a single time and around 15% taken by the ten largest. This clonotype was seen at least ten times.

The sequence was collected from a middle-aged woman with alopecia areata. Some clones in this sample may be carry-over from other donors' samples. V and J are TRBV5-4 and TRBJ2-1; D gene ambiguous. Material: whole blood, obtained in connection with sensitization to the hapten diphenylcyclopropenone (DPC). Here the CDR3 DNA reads TGTGCCAGCAGCTTGGCCTCTAGTAACGAGCAGTTCTTC. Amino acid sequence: CASSLASSNEQFF.